Listed here are 30 T cell receptor beta chains from one sample, sequenced in a study of control samples from healthy donors and cancer patients. The assay was immunoSEQ multiplex PCR, and TCRdb's table has in-frame clones only and misses some. The repertoire includes 120,000 or so clones, 70% to 90% of them detected once, and roughly 2.8% sits in the top ten. Sequences were obtained from blood. The receptors originated from a man aged 55-75 years in good health.

The rearrangement uses TRBV29-1 and TRBJ2-1, with D possibly TRBD2 on 6 matching bases. CDR3 length: 15 residues. V lost 2 bases and J 0 bases, leaving 11 bases between the germline ends. Germline assignment: CDR1 SQVTM and CDR2 ANQGSEA. In nucleotides, the CDR3 is TGCAGCGTTGAAAGGCAGACTAGCTCCTACAATGAGCAGTTCTTC. It yields the protein CSVERQTSSYNEQFF.

V usage is TRBV30 and J usage is TRBJ2-1; D may be TRBD2 (5 bases). The V end was cut by 3 bases, the J end by 4 bases, with 13 bases between. Germline assignment: CDR1 GTSNPN and CDR2 SVGIG (reference sequence). This CDR3 is 14 amino acids long. The CDR3 DNA is TGTGCCTGGAGAGGCATCCCGGGGTACAATGAGCAGTTCTTC. Protein: CAWRGIPGYNEQFF.

The genes are TRBV2 and TRBJ1-2; D might be TRBD1 (5 bases). Germline V gene data show CDR1 as SNHLY and CDR2 as FYNNEI. The V end was cut by 6 bases, the J end by 4 bases, with 18 bases between. The CDR3 has 15 residues. In DNA, the CDR3 is TGTGCCAGCAGCCAGACCAGGGAGAGAAGCTATGGCTACACCTTC. This gives the protein CASSQTRERSYGYTF.

The chain joins TRBV28 to TRBJ2-7; 7 bases are shared with TRBD1. CDR1 is MDHEN and CDR2 is SYDVKM in the germline V gene. The CDR3 covers 12 residues. V trimming: 11 bases; J trimming: 2 bases; junction bases outside the gene matches: 6. The CDR3 sequence is CAGDSSTYEQYF. The CDR3 DNA sequence: TGTGCCGGGGACAGCTCAACCTACGAGCAGTACTTC.

A single count supports this clone. The chain employs TRBV24-1 and TRBJ1-3; no firm D call. Germline values: CDR1 KGHDR, CDR2 SFDVKD. The CDR3 is 11 residues long. Trimming took 4 bases from V and 7 from J, leaving 4 bases between them. CDR3 region: CATSEGNTIYF. CDR3 bases: TGTGCCACCAGTGAGGGGAACACCATATATTTT.

This chain connects TRBV5-6 to TRBJ2-5; D possibly matches TRBD1 or TRBD2 (6 bases each). Germline-derived CDR1 and CDR2 are SGHDT and YYEEEE. Between the trimmed V and J ends, which lost 4 bases and 1 base, there was a span of 8 bases. The CDR3 runs to 13 residues. CDR3 coding DNA: TGTGCCAGCAGCGGGGGGCCCCAAGAGACCCAGTACTTC. Translated, it gives CASSGGPQETQYF.

The chain recombines TRBV5-5 with TRBJ2-3, with 7 bases lining up with TRBD1. The CDR3 is 14 amino acids. Looked up from germline, CDR1 is SGHKS and CDR2 is YYEKEE (reference sequence). Trimming removed 4 bases from V and 2 bases from J; junction bases left unmatched: 4. CDR3 protein: CASSRDSYTDTQYF. The CDR3 bases are TGTGCCAGCAGCCGGGACAGTTACACAGATACGCAGTATTTT.

The genes are TRBV28 and TRBJ1-4; D is unclear. Trimming took 7 bases from V and 7 from J, leaving 10 bases between them. There are 12 residues in the CDR3. Per the germline V gene, CDR1 is MDHEN and CDR2 is SYDVKM. CDR3 sequence: CASNAGSEKLFF. In DNA form, the CDR3 reads TGTGCCAGCAACGCGGGGAGTGAAAAACTGTTTTTT.

This chain uses TRBV2 with TRBJ2-6; unclear D gene. Germline V gene lookup returns CDR1 SNHLY and CDR2 FYNNEI. Trimming left V 4 bases short and J 0 bases short, with 4 bases between. This CDR3 has 14 residues. The CDR3 coding sequence is TGTGCCAGCAGTGGGAGCTCTGGGGCCAACGTCCTGACTTTC. Its protein product is CASSGSSGANVLTF.

The V call is TRBV28, the J call TRBJ1-2; weak D call: TRBD1 (5 bases). The CDR3 has 16 amino acids. Deletions cut 3 bases from V and 1 base from J, with 15 bases between. Germline values: CDR1 MDHEN, CDR2 SYDVKM. In DNA, the CDR3 is TGTGCCAGCAGTTTGGTTCCTCAGGGTCATAACTATGGCTACACCTTC. It yields the protein CASSLVPQGHNYGYTF.

The rearrangement uses TRBV30 and TRBJ1-3; D unclear. Trimming took off 4 bases at V and 2 bases at J, with 9 bases between the two ends. Per germline, CDR1 GTSNPN and CDR2 SVGIG (reference sequence). This CDR3 spans 13 amino acids. Written as DNA, the CDR3 is TGTGCCTGGAACGGGCTAGCTGGAAACACCATATATTTT. Amino acids: CAWNGLAGNTIYF.

This sequence joins TRBV29-1 and TRBJ2-2; D call uncertain. The CDR3 is made up of 13 amino acids. V was clipped by 4 bases and J by 4 bases, with 10 bases between them. Per germline, CDR1 SQVTM and CDR2 ANQGSEA. The CDR3 region is CSVGLGFTGELFF. The DNA for the CDR3 is TGCAGCGTTGGTTTAGGTTTCACCGGGGAGCTGTTTTTT.

This chain joins TRBV15 and TRBJ1-2, with D perhaps matching TRBD1 (6 bases). Germline values: CDR1 LNHNV, CDR2 YYDKDF (reference sequence). The length of the CDR3 is 15 residues. V was cut by 2 bases and J by 4 bases, with 14 bases left in between. The CDR3 DNA reads TGTGCCACCAGCAGAACTAACGGACAGCTCTATGGCTACACCTTC. Translated: CATSRTNGQLYGYTF.

The rearrangement links TRBV4-1 to TRBJ1-1; a weak D match, TRBD1 (6 bases). Germline values: CDR1 MGHRA, CDR2 YSYEKL. Trimming left V 5 bases short and J 7 bases short, with 20 bases between. The CDR3 runs 15 residues. The CDR3 sequence is CASSTPRGGQDEAFF. The CDR3 nucleotides read TGCGCCAGCAGCACCCCCCGCGGGGGGCAGGATGAAGCTTTCTTT.

The V call is TRBV6-6, the J call TRBJ1-2; TRBD1 matches at 9 bases. CDR1 and CDR2 from the germline V gene are MNHNY and SVGAGI (reference sequence). J was trimmed by 8 bases and V by 6 bases; bases with no gene match: 7. The CDR3 loop spans 13 amino acids. The CDR3 loop is CASSLGQGNGYTF. The CDR3 nucleotides are TGTGCCAGCAGCCTCGGACAGGGGAACGGCTACACCTTC.

This chain uses TRBV7-9 with TRBJ2-2, with D possibly matching TRBD2 (6 bases). V shed 4 bases and J shed 0 bases, with 15 bases lying between them. Germline V gene lookup returns CDR1 SEHNR and CDR2 FQNEAQ (reference sequence). The CDR3 has 17 amino acids. The CDR3 coding sequence is TGTGCCAGCAGCTCCCGGGTTAGCGGTTCGAACACCGGGGAGCTGTTTTTT. Protein sequence: CASSSRVSGSNTGELFF.

The CDR3 protein is CASSYQTGGYGYTF. The CDR3 DNA reads TGTGCCAGCAGTTATCAGACAGGGGGGTATGGCTACACCTTC. This chain links TRBV6-5 with TRBJ1-2; 9 nucleotides align to TRBD1. This CDR3 region has 14 residues. Germline V CDR1 and CDR2: MNHEY, SVGAGI. Germline trimming cut 3 bases from V and 5 bases from J; bases unmatched to any gene: 4.

The chain joins TRBV6-2 or TRBV6-3 to TRBJ2-7; 9 bases match TRBD2. Looked up from germline, CDR1 is MNHEY and CDR2 is SVGEGT. CDR3 length: 18 amino acids. The ends lost 10 bases at V and 0 bases at J; junction bases unmatched: 19. The chain's CDR3 is CATSPGGSGGPSSYEQYF. The CDR3 DNA is TGTGCCACCAGCCCTGGGGGCAGCGGGGGGCCCAGCTCCTACGAGCAGTACTTC.

V usage is TRBV19 and J usage is TRBJ1-5, with D possibly matching TRBD1 (5 bases). Germline loops: CDR1 LNHDA, CDR2 SQIVND (reference sequence). The CDR3 is 16 amino acids. Trimming left V 6 bases short and J 3 bases short, with 18 bases between. CDR3 region: CASSIRGGGNNQPQHF. For the CDR3, the DNA is TGTGCCAGTAGCATCCGGGGGGGAGGAAACAATCAGCCCCAGCATTTT.

This sequence joins TRBV28 and TRBJ1-1, with 9 nucleotides matching TRBD1. V lost 7 bases and J lost 10; bases outside the gene matches: 19. The CDR3 loop spans 16 amino acids. Germline V gene sequence: CDR1 MDHEN, CDR2 SYDVKM. The CDR3 loop is CASIGVPGQGVFGAFF. As DNA, the CDR3 is TGTGCCAGCATAGGTGTTCCGGGACAGGGCGTCTTCGGAGCTTTCTTT.

This chain joins TRBV7-9 and TRBJ1-5; 12 positions agree with TRBD1. J was trimmed by 2 bases and V by 3 bases; bases with no gene match: 5. The germline CDR1 and CDR2 sequences are SEHNR and FQNEAQ (reference sequence). This CDR3 is built from 17 residues. CDR3 coding DNA: TGTGCCAGCAGCTTTGGGACAGGGGGCTTTGGCAATCAGCCCCAGCATTTT. Its translation is CASSFGTGGFGNQPQHF.

The chain links TRBV7-8 to TRBJ1-2; possible D gene TRBD1, 6 bases. The V gene's germline CDR1 is SGHVS and CDR2 FQNEAQ. This CDR3 has 15 residues. V gave up 7 bases and J gave up 4 bases, with 19 bases separating them. The CDR3 reads CASTIRGGASYGYTF. DNA of the CDR3: TGTGCCAGCACCATTAGGGGGGGCGCCAGCTATGGCTACACCTTC.

J is TRBJ1-1 and V is TRBV30; no reliable D call. Trimming shortened V by 2 bases and J by 0 bases, and 16 bases separated the two germline ends. The CDR3 is 16 residues long. Germline V lookup: CDR1 GTSNPN, CDR2 SVGIG (reference sequence). The CDR3 coding sequence is TGTGCCTGGAGTCCCCCTGGGGTATGGATGAACACTGAAGCTTTCTTT. It is translated as CAWSPPGVWMNTEAFF.

This rearrangement joins TRBV24-1 to TRBJ2-1; no clear D. Germline CDR1 and CDR2: KGHDR and SFDVKD. The CDR3 has 12 amino acids. Trimming took 10 bases from V and 7 from J, leaving 13 bases between them. CDR3 bases: TGTGCCACTAGCTCTTATTCAAATGAGCAGTTCTTC. Protein product: CATSSYSNEQFF.

The chain employs TRBV4-3 and TRBJ2-3; the match to TRBD1 covers 9 bases. With V trimmed by 1 base and J by 5 bases, 4 bases remained unmatched. The CDR3 loop spans 15 amino acids. The germline gives CDR1 LGHNA, CDR2 YSLEER. The CDR3 DNA is TGCGCCAGCAGCCAAGGTGACAGGGGGGGAGATACGCAGTATTTT. Its translation: CASSQGDRGGDTQYF.

This clone appeared once. The CDR3 sequence: CAWTGQLPAGTYGYTF. CDR3 DNA sequence: TGTGCCTGGACAGGACAACTACCGGCCGGTACCTATGGCTACACCTTC. This chain links TRBV30 with TRBJ1-2; TRBD1 is a possible D gene (5 bases). This CDR3 contains 16 residues. The ends were cut back, 4 bases at V and 4 bases at J, with 22 bases in the middle. In germline, CDR1 is GTSNPN, CDR2 SVGIG (reference sequence).

The sample holds a few counts of this clone. This chain uses TRBV18 with TRBJ2-7; D not resolved. Germline-derived CDR1 and CDR2 are KGHSH and LQKENI. Trimming left V 3 bases short and J 6 bases short, with 15 bases between. This CDR3 contains 14 residues. In DNA form, the CDR3 reads TGTGCCAGCTCACCCGGAGCACGTCTCTCCGAGCAGTACTTC. Translating gives CASSPGARLSEQYF.

The chain carries TRBV10-1 and TRBJ1-2; D call uncertain. The germline V gene has CDR1 WNHNN and CDR2 SYGVQD (reference sequence). The CDR3 loop spans 12 amino acids. The V gene lost 7 bases and the J gene lost 2 bases, with 8 bases spanning the gap. This chain's CDR3 is CASTEGNYGYTF. The CDR3 nucleotides read TGCGCCAGCACCGAAGGGAACTATGGCTACACCTTC.

V usage is TRBV19 and J usage is TRBJ2-2; 9 nucleotides align to TRBD1. Germline lookup yields CDR1 LNHDA and CDR2 SQIVND (reference sequence). There are 14 residues in the CDR3. V lost 7 bases to trimming and J lost 6 bases; unmatched junction nucleotides: 6. The CDR3 region is CASTIQGAAGELFF. In nucleotides, the CDR3 is TGTGCCAGTACCATACAGGGGGCGGCCGGGGAGCTGTTTTTT.

This clone has more than one count but fewer than ten. CDR3 in DNA: TGTGCCAGCAGTGAAAAAGTACAGGGGTACACCGGGGAGCTGTTTTTT. Protein sequence: CASSEKVQGYTGELFF. The chain uses TRBV6-1 and TRBJ2-2; 7 nucleotides align to TRBD1. This CDR3 has 16 residues. J lost 3 bases, V lost 2 bases, and 6 bases had no gene match. Germline V CDR1 and CDR2: MNHNS, SASEGT.